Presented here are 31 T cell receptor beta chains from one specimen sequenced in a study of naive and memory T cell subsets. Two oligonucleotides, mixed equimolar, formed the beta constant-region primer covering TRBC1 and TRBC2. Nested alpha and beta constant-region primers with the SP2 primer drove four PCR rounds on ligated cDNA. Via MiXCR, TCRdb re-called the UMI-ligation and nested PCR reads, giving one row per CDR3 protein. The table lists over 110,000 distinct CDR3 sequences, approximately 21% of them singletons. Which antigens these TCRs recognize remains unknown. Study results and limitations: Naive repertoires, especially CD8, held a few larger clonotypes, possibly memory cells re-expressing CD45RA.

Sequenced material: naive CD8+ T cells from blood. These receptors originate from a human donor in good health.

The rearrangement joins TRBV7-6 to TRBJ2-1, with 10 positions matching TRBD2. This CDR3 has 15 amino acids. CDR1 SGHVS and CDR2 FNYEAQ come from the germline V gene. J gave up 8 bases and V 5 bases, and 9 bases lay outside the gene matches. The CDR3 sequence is CASSPASGSRDEQFF. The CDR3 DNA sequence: TGTGCCAGCAGCCCAGCTAGCGGGAGTAGGGATGAGCAGTTCTTC.

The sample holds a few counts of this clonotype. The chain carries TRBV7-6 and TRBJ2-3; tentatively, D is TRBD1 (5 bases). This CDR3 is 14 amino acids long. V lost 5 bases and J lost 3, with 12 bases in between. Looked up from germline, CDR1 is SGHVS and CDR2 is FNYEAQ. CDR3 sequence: CASSLGAWTDTQYF. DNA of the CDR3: TGTGCCAGCAGCCTTGGGGCTTGGACAGATACGCAGTATTTT.

The CDR3 loop reads CASSLIDSQPQHF. The CDR3 nucleotides are TGTGCCAGCAGTTTAATAGACTCTCAGCCCCAGCATTTT. The gene calls are TRBV28 and TRBJ1-5; D not certain. Germline CDR1 MDHEN, CDR2 SYDVKM. With 2 bases removed from V and 6 bases from J, the gap between germline ends came to 8 bases. The CDR3 length is 13 residues.

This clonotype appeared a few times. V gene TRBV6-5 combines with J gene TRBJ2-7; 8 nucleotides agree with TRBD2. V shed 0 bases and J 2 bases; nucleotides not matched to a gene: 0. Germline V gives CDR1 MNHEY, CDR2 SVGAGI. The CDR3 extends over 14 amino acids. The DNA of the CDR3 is TGTGCCAGCAGTTACTCGACTAGCGCCTACGAGCAGTACTTC. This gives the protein CASSYSTSAYEQYF.

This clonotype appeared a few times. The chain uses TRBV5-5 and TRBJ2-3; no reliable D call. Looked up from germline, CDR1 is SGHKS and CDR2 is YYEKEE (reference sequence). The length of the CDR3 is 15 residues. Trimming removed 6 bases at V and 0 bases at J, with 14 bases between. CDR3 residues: CASTPGRISTDTQYF. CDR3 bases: TGTGCCAGCACCCCCGGACGGATCAGCACAGATACGCAGTATTTT.

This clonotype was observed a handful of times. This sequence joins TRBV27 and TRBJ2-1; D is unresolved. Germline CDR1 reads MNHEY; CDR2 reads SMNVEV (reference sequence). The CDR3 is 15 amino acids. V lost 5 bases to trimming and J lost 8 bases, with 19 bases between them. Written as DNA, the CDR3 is TGTGCCAGCAGTACCTCCCAGTCATATATCGATGAGCAGTTCTTC. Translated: CASSTSQSYIDEQFF.

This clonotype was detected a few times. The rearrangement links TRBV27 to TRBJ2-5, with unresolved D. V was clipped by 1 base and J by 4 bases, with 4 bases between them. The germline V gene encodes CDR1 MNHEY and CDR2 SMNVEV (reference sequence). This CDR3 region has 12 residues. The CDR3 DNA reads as TGTGCCAGCAGTTTATTGGGAGAGACCCAGTACTTC. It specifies CASSLLGETQYF.

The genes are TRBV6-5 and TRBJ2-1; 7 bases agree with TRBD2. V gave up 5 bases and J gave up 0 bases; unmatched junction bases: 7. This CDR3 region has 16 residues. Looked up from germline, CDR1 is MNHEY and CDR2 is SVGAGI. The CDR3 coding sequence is TGTGCCAGCAGTCAAACTGGGGAGGGCTCCTACAATGAGCAGTTCTTC. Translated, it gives CASSQTGEGSYNEQFF.

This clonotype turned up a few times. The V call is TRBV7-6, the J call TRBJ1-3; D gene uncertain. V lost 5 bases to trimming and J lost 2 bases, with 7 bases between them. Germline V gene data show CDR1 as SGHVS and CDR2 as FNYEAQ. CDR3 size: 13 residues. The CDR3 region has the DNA TGTGCCAGCAGCGCCGCAGCTGGAAACACCATATATTTT. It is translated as CASSAAAGNTIYF.

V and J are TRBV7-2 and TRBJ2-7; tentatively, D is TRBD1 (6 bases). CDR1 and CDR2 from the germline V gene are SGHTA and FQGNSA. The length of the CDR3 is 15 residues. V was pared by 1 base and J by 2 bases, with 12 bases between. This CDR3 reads CASSLGVTGTYEQYF. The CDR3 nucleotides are TGTGCCAGCAGCTTAGGAGTGACAGGCACCTACGAGCAGTACTTC.

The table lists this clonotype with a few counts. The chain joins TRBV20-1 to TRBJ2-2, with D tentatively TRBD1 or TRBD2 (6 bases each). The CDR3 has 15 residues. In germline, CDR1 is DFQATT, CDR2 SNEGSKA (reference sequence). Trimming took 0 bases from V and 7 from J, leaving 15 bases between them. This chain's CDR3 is CSARDRQGRIGELFF. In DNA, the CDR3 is TGCAGTGCTAGAGATAGGCAGGGGAGGATCGGGGAGCTGTTTTTT.

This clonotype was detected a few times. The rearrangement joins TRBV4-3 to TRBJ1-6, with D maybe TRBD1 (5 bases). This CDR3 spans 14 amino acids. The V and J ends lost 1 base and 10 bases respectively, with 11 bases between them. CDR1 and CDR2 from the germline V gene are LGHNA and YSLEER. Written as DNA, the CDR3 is TGCGCCAGCAGCCAAGGGGGGAAAAGGTCACCCCTCCACTTT. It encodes CASSQGGKRSPLHF.

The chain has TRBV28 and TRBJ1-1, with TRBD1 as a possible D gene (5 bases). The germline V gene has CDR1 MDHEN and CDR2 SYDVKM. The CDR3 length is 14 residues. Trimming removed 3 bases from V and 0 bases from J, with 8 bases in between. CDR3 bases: TGTGCCAGCAGTTTCCGGGGGATGAACACTGAAGCTTTCTTT. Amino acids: CASSFRGMNTEAFF.

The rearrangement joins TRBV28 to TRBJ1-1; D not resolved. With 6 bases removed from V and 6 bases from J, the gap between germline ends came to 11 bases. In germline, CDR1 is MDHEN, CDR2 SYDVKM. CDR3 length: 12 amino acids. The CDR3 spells CASRPTSPEAFF. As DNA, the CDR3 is TGTGCCAGCAGACCGACATCCCCTGAAGCTTTCTTT.

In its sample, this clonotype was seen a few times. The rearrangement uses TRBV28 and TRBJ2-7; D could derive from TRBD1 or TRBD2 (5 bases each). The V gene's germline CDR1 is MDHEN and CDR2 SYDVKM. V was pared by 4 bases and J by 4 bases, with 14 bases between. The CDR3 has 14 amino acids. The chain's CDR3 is CASSSWDPVYEQYF. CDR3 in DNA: TGTGCCAGCAGTTCTTGGGACCCCGTTTACGAGCAGTACTTC.

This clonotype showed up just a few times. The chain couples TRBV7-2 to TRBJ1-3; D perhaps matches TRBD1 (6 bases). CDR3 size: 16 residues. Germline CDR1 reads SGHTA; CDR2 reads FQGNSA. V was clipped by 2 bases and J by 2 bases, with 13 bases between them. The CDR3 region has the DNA TGTGCCAGCAGCTTAACAACAGGGTTCCCTGGAAACACCATATATTTT. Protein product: CASSLTTGFPGNTIYF.

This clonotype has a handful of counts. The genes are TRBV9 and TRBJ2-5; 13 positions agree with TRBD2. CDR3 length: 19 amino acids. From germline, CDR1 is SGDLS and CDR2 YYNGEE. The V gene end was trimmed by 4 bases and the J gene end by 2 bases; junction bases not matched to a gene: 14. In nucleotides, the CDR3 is TGTGCCAGCAGCCCCAACGGACTAGCGGGAGTGGGGGCGCAAGAGACCCAGTACTTC. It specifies CASSPNGLAGVGAQETQYF. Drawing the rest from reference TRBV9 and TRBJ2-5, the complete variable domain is DSGVTQTPKHLITATGQRVTLRCSPRSGDLSVYWYQQSLDQGLQFLIQYYNGEERAKGNILERFSAQQFPDLHSELNLSSLELGDSALYFCASSPNGLAGVGAQETQYFGPGTRLLVL.

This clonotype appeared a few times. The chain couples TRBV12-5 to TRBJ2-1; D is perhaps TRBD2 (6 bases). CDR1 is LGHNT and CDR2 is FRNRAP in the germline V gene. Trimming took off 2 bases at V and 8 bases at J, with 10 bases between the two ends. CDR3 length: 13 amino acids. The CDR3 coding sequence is TGTGCTAGTGGTTTGTTCCGGGACTATGAGCAGTTCTTC. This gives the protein CASGLFRDYEQFF.

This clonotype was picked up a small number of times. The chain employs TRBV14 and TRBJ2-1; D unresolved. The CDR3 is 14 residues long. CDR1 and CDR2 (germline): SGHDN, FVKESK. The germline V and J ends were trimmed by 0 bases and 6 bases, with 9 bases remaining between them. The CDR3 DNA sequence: TGTGCCAGCAGCCAAGAATCTTACATCAATGAGCAGTTCTTC. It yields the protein CASSQESYINEQFF.

The CDR3 DNA sequence: TGCAGTGCTAGAGAGGAGCTAGGGAATGAAAAACTGTTTTTT. It translates to CSAREELGNEKLFF. The chain is built from TRBV20-1 and TRBJ1-4; no reliable D call. This CDR3 spans 14 amino acids. The germline V gene has CDR1 DFQATT and CDR2 SNEGSKA (reference sequence). Trimming shortened V by 0 bases and J by 5 bases, and 10 bases separated the two germline ends.

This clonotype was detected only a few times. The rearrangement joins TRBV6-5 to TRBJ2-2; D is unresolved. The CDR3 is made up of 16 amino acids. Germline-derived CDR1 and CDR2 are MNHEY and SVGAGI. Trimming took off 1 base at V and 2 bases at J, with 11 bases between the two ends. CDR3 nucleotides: TGTGCCAGCAGTTACTTTGCACCTGATAACACCGGGGAGCTGTTTTTT. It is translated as CASSYFAPDNTGELFF.

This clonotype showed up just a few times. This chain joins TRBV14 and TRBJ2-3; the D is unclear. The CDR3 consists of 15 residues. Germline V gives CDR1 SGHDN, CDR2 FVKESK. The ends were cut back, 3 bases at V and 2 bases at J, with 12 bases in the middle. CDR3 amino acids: CASSHVDRPTDTQYF. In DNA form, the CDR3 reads TGTGCCAGCAGCCATGTCGACCGCCCCACAGATACGCAGTATTTT. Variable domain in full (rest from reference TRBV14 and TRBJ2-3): EAGVTQFPSHSVIEKGQTVTLRCDPISGHDNLYWYRRVMGKEIKFLLHFVKESKQDESGMPNNRFLAERTGGTYSTLKVQPAELEDSGVYFCASSHVDRPTDTQYFGPGTRLTVL.

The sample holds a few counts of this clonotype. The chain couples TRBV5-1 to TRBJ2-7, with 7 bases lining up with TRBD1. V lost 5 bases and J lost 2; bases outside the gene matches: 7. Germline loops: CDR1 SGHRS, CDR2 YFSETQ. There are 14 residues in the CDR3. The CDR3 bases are TGCGCCAGCAGTTATACCGGGACAGCCTACGAGCAGTACTTC. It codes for CASSYTGTAYEQYF.

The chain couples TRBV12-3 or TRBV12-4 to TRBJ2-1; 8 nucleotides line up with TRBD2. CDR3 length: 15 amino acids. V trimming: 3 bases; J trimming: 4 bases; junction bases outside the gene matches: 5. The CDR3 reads CASSFGTSLYNEQFF. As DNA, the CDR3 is TGTGCCAGCAGTTTCGGGACTAGTTTATACAATGAGCAGTTCTTC.

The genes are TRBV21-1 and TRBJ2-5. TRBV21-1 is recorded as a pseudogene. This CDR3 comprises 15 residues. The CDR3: CVSSKILEDLETQYF. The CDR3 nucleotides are TGTGTCAGCAGCAAAATTCTAGAGGACCTGGAGACCCAGTACTTC.

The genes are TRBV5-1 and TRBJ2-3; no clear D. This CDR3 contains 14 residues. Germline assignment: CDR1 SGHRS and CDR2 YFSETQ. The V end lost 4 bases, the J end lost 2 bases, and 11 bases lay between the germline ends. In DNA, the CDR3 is TGCGCCAGCAGCACCTGGACGGACACAGATACGCAGTATTTT. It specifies CASSTWTDTDTQYF.

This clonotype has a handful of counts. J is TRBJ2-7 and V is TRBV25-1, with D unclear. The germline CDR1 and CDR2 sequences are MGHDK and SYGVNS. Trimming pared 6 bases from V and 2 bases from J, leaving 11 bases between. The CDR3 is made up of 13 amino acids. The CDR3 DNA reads TGTGCCAGCAGACACACAGAGACCTACGAGCAGTACTTC. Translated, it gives CASRHTETYEQYF.

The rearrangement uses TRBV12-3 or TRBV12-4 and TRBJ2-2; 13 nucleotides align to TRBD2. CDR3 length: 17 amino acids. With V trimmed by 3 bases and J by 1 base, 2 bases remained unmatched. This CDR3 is CASSFRTSGRNTGELFF. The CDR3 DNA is TGTGCCAGCAGTTTTCGGACTAGCGGGAGGAACACCGGGGAGCTGTTTTTT.

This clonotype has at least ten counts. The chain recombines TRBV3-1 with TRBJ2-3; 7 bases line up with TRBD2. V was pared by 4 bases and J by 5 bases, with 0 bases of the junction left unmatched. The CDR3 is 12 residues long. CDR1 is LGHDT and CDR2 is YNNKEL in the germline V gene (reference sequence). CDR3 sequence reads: CASSPGGDTQYF. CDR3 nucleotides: TGTGCCAGCAGCCCGGGGGGAGATACGCAGTATTTT.

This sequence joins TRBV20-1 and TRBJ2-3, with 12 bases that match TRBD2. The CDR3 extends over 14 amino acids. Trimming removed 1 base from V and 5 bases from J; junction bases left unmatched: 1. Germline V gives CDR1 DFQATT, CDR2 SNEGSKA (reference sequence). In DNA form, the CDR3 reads TGCAGTGCTAGAGTACTAGCGGGAGGAGATACGCAGTATTTT. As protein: CSARVLAGGDTQYF.

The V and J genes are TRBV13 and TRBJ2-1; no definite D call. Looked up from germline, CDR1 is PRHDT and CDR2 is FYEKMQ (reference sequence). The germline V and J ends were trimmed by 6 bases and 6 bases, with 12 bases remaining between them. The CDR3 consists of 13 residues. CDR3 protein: CASRAPRSNEQFF. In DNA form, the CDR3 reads TGTGCCAGCAGGGCTCCTAGAAGCAATGAGCAGTTCTTC.